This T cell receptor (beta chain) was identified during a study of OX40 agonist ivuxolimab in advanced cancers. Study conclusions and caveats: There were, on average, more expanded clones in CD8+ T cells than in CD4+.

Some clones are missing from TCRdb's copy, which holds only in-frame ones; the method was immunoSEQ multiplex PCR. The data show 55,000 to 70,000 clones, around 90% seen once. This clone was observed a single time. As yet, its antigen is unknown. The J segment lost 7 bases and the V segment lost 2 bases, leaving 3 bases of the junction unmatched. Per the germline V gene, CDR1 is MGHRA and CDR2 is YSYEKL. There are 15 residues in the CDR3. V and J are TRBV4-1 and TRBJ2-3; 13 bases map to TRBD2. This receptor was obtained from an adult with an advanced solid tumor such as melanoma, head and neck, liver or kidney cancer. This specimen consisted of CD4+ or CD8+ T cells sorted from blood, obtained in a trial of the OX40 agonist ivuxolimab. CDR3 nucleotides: TGCGCCAGCAGCCAAACCGGGACTAGCGGGAATACGCAGTATTTT. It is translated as CASSQTGTSGNTQYF.